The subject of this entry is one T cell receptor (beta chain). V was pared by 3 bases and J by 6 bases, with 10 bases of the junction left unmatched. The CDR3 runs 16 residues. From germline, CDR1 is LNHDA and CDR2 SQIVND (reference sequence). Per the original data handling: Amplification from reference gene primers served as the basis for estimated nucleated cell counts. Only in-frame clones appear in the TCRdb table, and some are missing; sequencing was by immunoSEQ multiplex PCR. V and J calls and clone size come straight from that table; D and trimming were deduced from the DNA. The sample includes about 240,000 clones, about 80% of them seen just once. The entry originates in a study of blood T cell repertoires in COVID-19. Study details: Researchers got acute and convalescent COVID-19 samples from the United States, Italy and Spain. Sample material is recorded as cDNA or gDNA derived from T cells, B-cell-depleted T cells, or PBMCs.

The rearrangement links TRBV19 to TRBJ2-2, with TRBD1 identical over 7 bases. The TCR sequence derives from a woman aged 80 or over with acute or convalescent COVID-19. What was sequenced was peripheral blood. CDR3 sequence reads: CASSMGQRLVPGELFF. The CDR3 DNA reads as TGTGCCAGTAGTATGGGACAGCGCCTAGTCCCCGGGGAGCTGTTTTTT.